A single sample is the source of the 16 T cell receptor beta chains below, sequenced in a study of shared clonotypes between healthy human individuals. Clones were sequenced by immunoSEQ multiplex PCR, and TCRdb holds only the in-frame ones, with some missing. The sample has hundreds of thousands of clones; around 79% are singletons. Sequencing was carried out using PBMCs. The receptor set was obtained from a woman aged 40-49 years in good health. Some clones in this sample may be carry-over from other donors' samples.

There are a few counts of this clone. J is TRBJ2-7 and V is TRBV30, with D perhaps assigned TRBD1 or TRBD2 (5 bases each). CDR1 and CDR2 (germline): GTSNPN, SVGIG (reference sequence). This CDR3 is built from 12 residues. The germline V and J ends were trimmed by 1 base and 3 bases, with 7 bases remaining between them. CDR3 sequence (DNA): TGTGCCTGGAGTGGAGGGGACTACGAGCAGTACTTC. This translates into CAWSGGDYEQYF. The variable domain in full, with the rest retrieved from reference TRBV30 and TRBJ2-7, is SQTIHQWPATLVQPVGSPLSLECTVEGTSNPNLYWYRQAAGRGLQLLFYSVGIGQISSEVPQNLSASRPQDRQFILSSKKLLLSDSGFYLCAWSGGDYEQYFGPGTRLTVT.

The genes are TRBV7-9 and TRBJ2-6; D remains unclear. Trimming removed 1 base from V and 0 bases from J, with 4 bases in between. Germline V gene data show CDR1 as SEHNR and CDR2 as FQNEAQ (reference sequence). This CDR3 contains 15 residues. This CDR3 reads CASSLGTSGANVLTF. DNA of the CDR3: TGTGCCAGCAGCTTAGGGACCTCTGGGGCCAACGTCCTGACTTTC.

Only one count was recorded for this clone. J is TRBJ2-3 and V is TRBV27; D possibly corresponds to TRBD1 (6 bases). This CDR3 contains 14 residues. Germline CDR1 is MNHEY and CDR2 is SMNVEV (reference sequence). Trimming stripped 5 bases from V and 6 bases from J, with 15 bases between. Written as DNA, the CDR3 is TGTGCCAGCAGTCAGCAGGGGTTGGGTGATACGCAGTATTTT. Translated, it gives CASSQQGLGDTQYF.

V is TRBV29-1 and J is TRBJ1-2, with a tentative D call TRBD1 (5 bases). With 6 bases removed from V and 4 bases from J, the gap between germline ends came to 15 bases. This CDR3 spans 13 amino acids. The V gene's germline CDR1 is SQVTM and CDR2 ANQGSEA. DNA of the CDR3: TGCAGCGTCTCCAGGGAGATCATCTATGGCTACACCTTC. It yields the protein CSVSREIIYGYTF.

This clone was detected a few times. The V and J genes are TRBV5-8 and TRBJ2-5; D not resolved. Per the germline V gene, CDR1 is SGHTS and CDR2 is YDEGEE. This CDR3 comprises 13 residues. The V gene lost 0 bases and the J gene lost 1 base, with 4 bases spanning the gap. CDR3 nucleotide sequence: TGTGCCAGCAGCTTGGGAGTCCAAGAGACCCAGTACTTC. It translates to CASSLGVQETQYF.

Comments on this clone: One end of the junction varies from germline; a read error may be responsible. The V gene is TRBV2, the J gene TRBJ2-5, with TRBD2 identical over 10 bases. The length of the CDR3 is 15 residues. The germline V gene encodes CDR1 SNHLY and CDR2 FYNNEI. The CDR3 nucleotides are TGTGCAAGCAAGTTCCTAGCGGGAGATCGAGAGACCCAGTACTTC. Translating it yields CASKFLAGDRETQYF.

The chain is built from TRBV19 and TRBJ2-1; D is possibly TRBD1 (5 bases). This CDR3 contains 15 residues. CDR1 is LNHDA, CDR2 SQIVND, per germline (reference sequence). Between the trimmed V and J ends, which lost 6 bases and 0 bases, there was a span of 12 bases. CDR3 protein: CASSTDRFSYNEQFF. In DNA form, the CDR3 reads TGTGCCAGTAGCACCGACAGATTCTCCTACAATGAGCAGTTCTTC.

The V and J genes are TRBV5-1 and TRBJ1-4; 7 nucleotides line up with TRBD1. V was clipped by 0 bases and J by 7 bases; unmatched bases: 6. Germline CDR1 SGHRS, CDR2 YFSETQ. The CDR3 is 15 amino acids. The CDR3: CASSLEQGRSEKLFF. Here the CDR3 DNA reads TGCGCCAGCAGCTTGGAACAGGGGAGAAGTGAAAAACTGTTTTTT.

This clone was counted a single time. V usage is TRBV28 and J usage is TRBJ2-3; no firm D call. CDR3 length equals 13 residues. V was pared by 11 bases and J by 0 bases, with 12 bases between. Germline V gene data show CDR1 as MDHEN and CDR2 as SYDVKM. The CDR3 nucleotides are TGTGCCTCAGGCGAAACTAGCACAGATACGCAGTATTTT. Translating gives CASGETSTDTQYF. Full variable domain (remainder filled in from reference TRBV28 and TRBJ2-3): DVKVTQSSRYLVKRTGEKVFLECVQDMDHENMFWYRQDPGLGLRLIYFSYDVKMKEKGDIPEGYSVSREKKERFSLILESASTNQTSMYLCASGETSTDTQYFGPGTRLTVL.

The CDR3 nucleotides are TGTGCCAGCAGCCTCACCGGGACTAGCGGGAGGGAGCAGTTCTTC. Its translation: CASSLTGTSGREQFF. The gene calls are TRBV27 and TRBJ2-1, with 15 bases that match TRBD2. There are 15 residues in the CDR3. Germline values: CDR1 MNHEY, CDR2 SMNVEV (reference sequence). V trimming: 6 bases; J trimming: 10 bases; junction bases outside the gene matches: 7.

This clone was seen at least ten times. The chain recombines TRBV7-2 with TRBJ2-1; no clear D. V was trimmed by 7 bases and J by 4 bases, leaving 11 bases between them. The CDR3 contains 13 residues. CDR1 is SGHTA, CDR2 FQGNSA, per germline. CDR3 sequence: CASKVPSYNEQFF. The DNA for the CDR3 is TGTGCCAGCAAAGTACCATCATACAATGAGCAGTTCTTC.

This clone was recorded only once. The chain employs TRBV11-2 and TRBJ2-5; 10 bases line up with TRBD2. The length of the CDR3 is 18 residues. Germline values: CDR1 SGHAT, CDR2 FQNNGV. V lost 2 bases and J lost 0; bases outside the gene matches: 9. The DNA of the CDR3 is TGTGCCAGCAGCTTACCCTCCCTAGCGGGAGCTTACCAAGAGACCCAGTACTTC. This gives the protein CASSLPSLAGAYQETQYF.

In this sample, this clone turned up once. The chain uses TRBV6-5 and TRBJ1-1; 7 nucleotides align to TRBD1. The CDR3 consists of 16 residues. The germline CDR1 and CDR2 sequences are MNHEY and SVGAGI. With V trimmed by 4 bases and J by 0 bases, 8 bases remained unmatched. CDR3 amino acids: CASSLRQGLMNTEAFF. The CDR3, as DNA: TGTGCCAGCAGTTTACGACAGGGACTAATGAACACTGAAGCTTTCTTT.

The rearrangement links TRBV10-2 to TRBJ2-3, with 10 bases identical to TRBD2. Germline CDR1 reads WSHSY; CDR2 reads SAAADI. The CDR3 length is 14 residues. V was clipped by 6 bases and J by 1 base; unmatched bases: 1. This CDR3 is CASRTSGRTDTQYF. As DNA, the CDR3 is TGCGCCAGCAGGACTAGCGGGCGCACAGATACGCAGTATTTT.

This clone was observed a handful of times. At the DNA level, this CDR3 is encoded by other sequences in the same sample as well. The chain employs TRBV18 and TRBJ2-5; tentative D call: TRBD1 (5 bases). This CDR3 spans 12 amino acids. V lost 3 bases to trimming and J lost 5 bases, with 7 bases between them. Germline V gene data show CDR1 as KGHSH and CDR2 as LQKENI. CDR3 protein: CASSPGRETQYF. CDR3 nucleotide sequence: TGTGCCAGCTCACCGGGGCGCGAGACCCAGTACTTC.

CDR3 in DNA: TGTGCCAGCACTACAGGACGAGATACGCAGTATTTT. Translating gives CASTTGRDTQYF. The chain recombines TRBV28 with TRBJ2-3; TRBD1 might be the D (5 bases). V lost 7 bases and J lost 5, with 10 bases in between. The CDR3 has 12 amino acids. Germline-derived CDR1 and CDR2 are MDHEN and SYDVKM.